This T cell receptor (beta chain) was documented in a study of T cells in Graves' hyperthyroidism and ophthalmopathy. Findings and limits, study-wide: Blood held most thyroid clonotypes expanded above 0.001 frequency.

The CDR3 regions of TCR beta were amplified from RNA transcripts. TCR CDR3 underwent first-round RT-PCR with the HTBI primer set. From the multiplex PCR reads, TCRdb called clonotypes with MiXCR, one entry per CDR3 protein. The top ten clones hold around 7.3% of a sample with 500,000 to 750,000 distinct CDR3 sequences, about 15% of them seen once. This clonotype was found a few times. The target antigen is unknown. V was clipped by 6 bases and J by 2 bases, with 20 bases between them. Per germline, CDR1 DFQATT and CDR2 SNEGSKA (reference sequence). The CDR3 length is 16 residues. The specimen sequenced was blood. This chain links TRBV20-1 with TRBJ1-5; unclear D gene. The source of this sequence is a woman aged 30 to 39 with Graves' hyperthyroidism. The CDR3 DNA follows: TGCAGTGCCACCCCCTACCACTTTGGCGGCAATCAGCCCCAGCATTTT. This codes for CSATPYHFGGNQPQHF.